This T cell receptor (beta chain) appears in the sequencing data of a study of CXCR3-negative and CXCR3-positive naive CD8 T cells (dated by TCRdb to the late 2010s). For context, the study as a whole: In total, 130 million to 150 million TRB reads were obtained, or roughly 1.5 +/- 0.3 million reads per library. Diversity and physicochemical repertoire analyses were performed on around ten donors pooled from two independent experiments. Naive subsets from a handful of donors and memory cells from 3 donors were included in the TRBV-TRBJ cluster analysis.

The full study reports these points: Both naive subsets had comparably high repertoire diversity, while memory CD8+ T cells had much lower repertoire diversity. Surface CD5, linked to self-reactivity in mice, was comparable between naive subsets; TCR interaction strength was therefore also inferred from TRB CDR3 physicochemical properties. CXCR3 expression partially decreased after cryopreservation, so most assays used freshly isolated PBMCs. Naive CXCR3-negative and CXCR3-positive cells from the same donor showed similar TRBV-TRBJ usage, whereas memory cells showed distinct patterns.

Reads for this sample came from a NextSeq 550. The Human TCR Profiling Kit (MiLaboratory) was used to make UMI-labeled 5' RACE TRB cDNA libraries. cDNA synthesis used the entire amount of extracted RNA, and PCR amplification then used the entire amount of cDNA produced. The libraries were made side by side, with each library going through the same number of PCR cycles. In the authors' own workflow: With a requirement of at least two reads per UMI, MIGEC and MiXCR extracted about 50,000 +/- 10,000 unique UMI-labeled TRB cDNA molecules per library. Each library averaged around 40,000 +/- 10,000 functional in-frame TRB CDR3 nucleotide clonotypes without stop codons. After downsampling to 5000 UMI-labeled TRB molecules per sample, diversity metrics, including normalized Shannon-Wiener and Chao1, were computed in VDJtools. VDJtools was used to calculate clonotype-size-weighted physicochemical properties of the central five CDR3 residues, namely interaction energy, strength, volume and Kidera factor 4. After TCRdb reprocessed the reads, each CDR3 protein sequence was kept as one row, without DNA. The V and J calls were not made by the authors but by TCRdb's processing. The data table for this sample lists about 40,000 distinct CDR3 sequences. Roughly 8.4% of the sample is taken by the ten largest.

In the case of this clonotype: Its specific antigen is unknown.

CDR3 length: 16 amino acids, cysteine to phenylalanine. This entry has no DNA. Each CD8+ T cell subset was flow-sorted in triplicate, and 300,000 to 350,000 cells per subset were placed directly into RLT lysis buffer. Using standard density gradient centrifugation, peripheral blood mononuclear cells were isolated from buffy coats. An RNeasy Mini Kit was used to extract total RNA from the sorted cells. This receptor was identified in a human donor in good health. Some clones in this sample may be carry-over from other donors' samples. This chain joins TRBV12-3 or TRBV12-4 to TRBJ2-1; TCRdb selects TRBD1, and the lack of DNA leaves this call unchecked. Sequencing input: memory CD8+ T cells from blood. This specimen's cell subset or site label, per the study, means: conventional CD8+ memory T cells (TMEM), sorted as controls. Here the CDR3 is given as CASRPYGTTNYNEQFF.